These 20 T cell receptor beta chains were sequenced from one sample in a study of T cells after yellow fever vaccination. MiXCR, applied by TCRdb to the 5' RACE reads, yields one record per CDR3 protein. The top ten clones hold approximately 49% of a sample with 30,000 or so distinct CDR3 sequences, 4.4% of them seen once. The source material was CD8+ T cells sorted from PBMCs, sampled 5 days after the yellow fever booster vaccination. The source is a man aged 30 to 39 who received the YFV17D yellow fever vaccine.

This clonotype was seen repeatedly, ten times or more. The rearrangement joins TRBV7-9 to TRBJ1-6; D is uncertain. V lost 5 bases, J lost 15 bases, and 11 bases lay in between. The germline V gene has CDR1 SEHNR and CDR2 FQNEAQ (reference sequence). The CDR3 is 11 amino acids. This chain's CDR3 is CASSGGLDLHF. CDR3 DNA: TGTGCCAGCAGCGGAGGTTTGGACCTCCACTTT. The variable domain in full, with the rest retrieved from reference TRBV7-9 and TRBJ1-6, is DTGVSQNPRHKITKRGQNVTFRCDPISEHNRLYWYRQTLGQGPEFLTYFQNEAQLEKSRLLSDRFSAERPKGSFSTLEIQRTEQGDSAMYLCASSGGLDLHFGNGTRLTVT.

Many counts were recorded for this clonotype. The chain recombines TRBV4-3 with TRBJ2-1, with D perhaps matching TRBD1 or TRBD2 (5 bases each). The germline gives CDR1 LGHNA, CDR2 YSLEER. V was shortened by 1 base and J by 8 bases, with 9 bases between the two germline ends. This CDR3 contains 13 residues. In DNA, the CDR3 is TGCGCCAGCAGCCAAGTGGGGCGGGATGAGCAGTTCTTC. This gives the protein CASSQVGRDEQFF.

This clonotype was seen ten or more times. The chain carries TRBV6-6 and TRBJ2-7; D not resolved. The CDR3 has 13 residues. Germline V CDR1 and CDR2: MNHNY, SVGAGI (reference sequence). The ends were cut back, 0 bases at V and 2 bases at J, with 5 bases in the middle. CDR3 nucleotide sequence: TGTGCCAGCAGTTACTCGAATGCCTACGAGCAGTACTTC. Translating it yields CASSYSNAYEQYF.

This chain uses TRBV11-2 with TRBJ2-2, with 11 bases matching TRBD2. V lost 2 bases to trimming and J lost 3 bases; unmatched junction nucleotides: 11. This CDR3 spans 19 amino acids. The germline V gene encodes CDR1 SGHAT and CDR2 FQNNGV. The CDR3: CASSLSGTSGPVDTGELFF. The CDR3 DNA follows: TGTGCCAGCAGCTTATCTGGGACTAGCGGTCCGGTGGACACCGGGGAGCTGTTTTTT. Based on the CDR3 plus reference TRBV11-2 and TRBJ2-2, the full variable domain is EAGVAQSPRYKIIEKRQSVAFWCNPISGHATLYWYQQILGQGPKLLIQFQNNGVVDDSQLPKDRFSAERLKGVDSTLKIQPAKLEDSAVYLCASSLSGTSGPVDTGELFFGEGSRLTVL.

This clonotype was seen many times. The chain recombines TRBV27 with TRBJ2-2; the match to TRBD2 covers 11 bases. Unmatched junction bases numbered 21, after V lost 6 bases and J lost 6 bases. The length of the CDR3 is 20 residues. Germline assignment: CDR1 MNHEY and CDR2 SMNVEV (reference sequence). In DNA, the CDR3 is TGTGCCAGCAGCCCACCCCCGGGACTAGCGGAGCCCAGATCACCCGGGGAGCTGTTTTTT. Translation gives CASSPPPGLAEPRSPGELFF.

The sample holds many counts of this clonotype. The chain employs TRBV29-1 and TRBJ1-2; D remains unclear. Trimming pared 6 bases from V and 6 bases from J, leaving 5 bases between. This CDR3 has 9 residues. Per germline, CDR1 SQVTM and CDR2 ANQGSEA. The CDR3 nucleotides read TGCAGCGTGCCGGATGGCTACACCTTC. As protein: CSVPDGYTF.

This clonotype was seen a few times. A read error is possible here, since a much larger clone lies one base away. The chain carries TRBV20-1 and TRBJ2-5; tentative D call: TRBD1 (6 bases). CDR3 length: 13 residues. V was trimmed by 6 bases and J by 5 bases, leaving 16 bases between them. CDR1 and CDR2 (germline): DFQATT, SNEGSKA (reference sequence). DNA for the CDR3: TGCAGTGCCCACACAGGGTTTAGCGAGACCCAGTACTTC. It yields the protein CSAHTGFSETQYF.

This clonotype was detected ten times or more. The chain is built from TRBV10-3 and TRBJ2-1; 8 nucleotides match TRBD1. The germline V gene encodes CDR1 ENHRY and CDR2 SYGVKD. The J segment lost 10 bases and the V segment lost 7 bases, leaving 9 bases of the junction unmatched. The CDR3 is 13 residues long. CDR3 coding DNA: TGTGCCATCACTGACAGGGGAGGTGGGGAGCAGTTCTTC. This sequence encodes CAITDRGGGEQFF.

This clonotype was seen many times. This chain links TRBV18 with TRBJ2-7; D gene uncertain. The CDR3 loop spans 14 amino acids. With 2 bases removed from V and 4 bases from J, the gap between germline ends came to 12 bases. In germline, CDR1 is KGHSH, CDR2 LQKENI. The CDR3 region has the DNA TGTGCCAGCTCACCAACCTCTGGGATTTACGAGCAGTACTTC. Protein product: CASSPTSGIYEQYF.

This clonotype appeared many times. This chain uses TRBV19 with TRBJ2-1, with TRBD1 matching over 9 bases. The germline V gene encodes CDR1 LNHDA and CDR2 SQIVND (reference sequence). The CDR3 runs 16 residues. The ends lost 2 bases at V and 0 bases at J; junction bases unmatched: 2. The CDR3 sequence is CASSIRDRDSYNEQFF. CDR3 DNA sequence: TGTGCCAGTAGTATAAGGGACAGGGACTCCTACAATGAGCAGTTCTTC.

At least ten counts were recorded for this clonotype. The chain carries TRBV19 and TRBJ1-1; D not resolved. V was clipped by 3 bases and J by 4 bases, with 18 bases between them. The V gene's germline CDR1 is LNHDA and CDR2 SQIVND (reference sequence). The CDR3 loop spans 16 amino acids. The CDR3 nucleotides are TGTGCCAGTAGTATTTTTTCCCCCCTTTCGGGCACTGAAGCTTTCTTT. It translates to CASSIFSPLSGTEAFF. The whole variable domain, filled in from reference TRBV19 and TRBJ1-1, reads DGGITQSPKYLFRKEGQNVTLSCEQNLNHDAMYWYRQDPGQGLRLIYYSQIVNDFQKGDIAEGYSVSREKKESFPLTVTSAQKNPTAFYLCASSIFSPLSGTEAFFGQGTRLTVV.

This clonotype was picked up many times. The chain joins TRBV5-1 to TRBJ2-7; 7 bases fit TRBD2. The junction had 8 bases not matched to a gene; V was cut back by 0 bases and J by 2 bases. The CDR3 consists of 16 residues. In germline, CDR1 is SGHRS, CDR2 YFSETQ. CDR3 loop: CASSLVVAGETYEQYF. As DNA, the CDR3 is TGCGCCAGCAGCTTGGTGGTGGCGGGAGAGACCTACGAGCAGTACTTC.

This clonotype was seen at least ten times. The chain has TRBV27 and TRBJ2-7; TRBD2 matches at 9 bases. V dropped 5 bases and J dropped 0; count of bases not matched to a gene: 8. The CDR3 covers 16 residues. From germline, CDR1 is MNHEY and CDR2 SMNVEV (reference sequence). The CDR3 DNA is TGTGCCAGCAGTCCACAGACTAGCGGAGCCTCCTACGAGCAGTACTTC. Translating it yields CASSPQTSGASYEQYF.

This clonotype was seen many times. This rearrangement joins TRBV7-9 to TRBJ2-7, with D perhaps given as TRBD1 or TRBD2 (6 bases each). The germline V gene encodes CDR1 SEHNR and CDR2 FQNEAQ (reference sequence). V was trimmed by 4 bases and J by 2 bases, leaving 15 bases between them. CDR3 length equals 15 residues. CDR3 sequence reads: CASSSRGGHAYEQYF. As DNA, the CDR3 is TGTGCCAGCAGCTCGCGTGGGGGGCACGCCTACGAGCAGTACTTC.

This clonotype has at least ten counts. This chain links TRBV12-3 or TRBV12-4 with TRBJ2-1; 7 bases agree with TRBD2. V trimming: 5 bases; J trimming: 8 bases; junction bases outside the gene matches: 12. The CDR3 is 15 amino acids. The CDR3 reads CASSLQLAGADEQFF. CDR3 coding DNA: TGTGCCAGCAGTCTACAGCTGGCGGGAGCGGATGAGCAGTTCTTC.

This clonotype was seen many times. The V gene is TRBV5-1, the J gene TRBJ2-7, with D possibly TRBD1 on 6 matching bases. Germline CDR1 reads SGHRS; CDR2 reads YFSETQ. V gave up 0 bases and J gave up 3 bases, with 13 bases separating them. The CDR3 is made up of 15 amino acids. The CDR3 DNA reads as TGCGCCAGCAGCTTGGAAGACAGGCCAGGCTACGAGCAGTACTTC. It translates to CASSLEDRPGYEQYF.

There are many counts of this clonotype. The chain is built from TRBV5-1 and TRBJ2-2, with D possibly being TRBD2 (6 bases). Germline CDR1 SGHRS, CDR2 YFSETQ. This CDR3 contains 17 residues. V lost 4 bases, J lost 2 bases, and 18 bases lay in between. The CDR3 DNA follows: TGCGCCAGCAGCAAACCGGGGGAAGCTAAAAACACCGGGGAGCTGTTTTTT. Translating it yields CASSKPGEAKNTGELFF.

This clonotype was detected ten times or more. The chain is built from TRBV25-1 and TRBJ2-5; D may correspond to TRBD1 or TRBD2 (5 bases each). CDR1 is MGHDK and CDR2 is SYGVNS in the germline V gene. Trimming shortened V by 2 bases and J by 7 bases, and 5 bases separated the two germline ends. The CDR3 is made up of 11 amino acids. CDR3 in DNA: TGTGCCAGCAGTGAAGGGGGGACCCAGTACTTC. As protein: CASSEGGTQYF.

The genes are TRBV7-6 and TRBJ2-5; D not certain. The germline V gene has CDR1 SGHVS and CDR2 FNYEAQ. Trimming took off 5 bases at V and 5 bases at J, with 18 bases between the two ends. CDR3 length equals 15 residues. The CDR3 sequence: CASSKTLRSNETQYF. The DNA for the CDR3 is TGTGCCAGCAGCAAAACTCTACGAAGTAATGAGACCCAGTACTTC.

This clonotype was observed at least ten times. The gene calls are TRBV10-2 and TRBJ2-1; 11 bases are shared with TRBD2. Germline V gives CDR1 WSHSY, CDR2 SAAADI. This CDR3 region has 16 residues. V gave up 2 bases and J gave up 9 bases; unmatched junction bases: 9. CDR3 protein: CASSETTSGTTGEQFF. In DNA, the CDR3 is TGCGCCAGCAGTGAGACGACTAGCGGGACCACGGGTGAGCAGTTCTTC.